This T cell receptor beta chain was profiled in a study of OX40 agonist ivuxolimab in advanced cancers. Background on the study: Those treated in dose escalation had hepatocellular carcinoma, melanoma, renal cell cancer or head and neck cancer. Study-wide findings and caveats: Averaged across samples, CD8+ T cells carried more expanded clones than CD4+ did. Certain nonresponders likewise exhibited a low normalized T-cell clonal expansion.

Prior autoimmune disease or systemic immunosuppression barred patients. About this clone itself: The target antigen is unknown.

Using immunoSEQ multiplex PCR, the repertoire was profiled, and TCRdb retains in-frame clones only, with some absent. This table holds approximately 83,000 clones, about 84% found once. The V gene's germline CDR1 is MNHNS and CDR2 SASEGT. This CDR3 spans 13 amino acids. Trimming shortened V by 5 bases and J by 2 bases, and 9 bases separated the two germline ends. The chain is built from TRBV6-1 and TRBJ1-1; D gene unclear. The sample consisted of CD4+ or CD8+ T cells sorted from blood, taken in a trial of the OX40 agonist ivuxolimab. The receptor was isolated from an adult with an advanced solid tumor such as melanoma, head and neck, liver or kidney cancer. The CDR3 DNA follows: TGTGCCAGCAGTCTCGTAATTAACACTGAAGCTTTCTTT. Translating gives CASSLVINTEAFF.